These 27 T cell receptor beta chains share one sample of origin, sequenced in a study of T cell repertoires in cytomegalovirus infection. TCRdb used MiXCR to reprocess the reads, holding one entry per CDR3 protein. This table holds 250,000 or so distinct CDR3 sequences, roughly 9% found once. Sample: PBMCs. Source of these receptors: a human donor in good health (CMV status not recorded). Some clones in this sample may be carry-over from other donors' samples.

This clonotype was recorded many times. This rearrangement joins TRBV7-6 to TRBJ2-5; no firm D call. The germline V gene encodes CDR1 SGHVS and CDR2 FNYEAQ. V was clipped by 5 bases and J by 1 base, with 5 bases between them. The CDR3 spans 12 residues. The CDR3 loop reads CASSKSQETQYF. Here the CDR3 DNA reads TGTGCCAGCAGCAAGTCCCAAGAGACCCAGTACTTC.

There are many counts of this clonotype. The CDR3 is CASSLSHEQYF. The CDR3 DNA is TGTGCCAGCAGCTTAAGTCACGAGCAGTACTTC. The chain carries TRBV7-9 and TRBJ2-7; D unresolved. Germline CDR1 and CDR2: SEHNR and FQNEAQ (reference sequence). This CDR3 comprises 11 residues. Trimming took 2 bases from V and 5 from J, leaving 4 bases between them.

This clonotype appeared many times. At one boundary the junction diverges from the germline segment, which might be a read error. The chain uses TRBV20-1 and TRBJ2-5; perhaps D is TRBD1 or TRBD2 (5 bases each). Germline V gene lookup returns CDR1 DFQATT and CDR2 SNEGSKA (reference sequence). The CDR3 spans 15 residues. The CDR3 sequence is CSARFIRDLQESQYF. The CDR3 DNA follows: TGCAGTGCTAGATTTATCCGGGACCTTCAAGAGAGCCAGTACTTC.

The CDR3 region has the DNA TGCAGTGCTAGAGATATGGGACACTCGGCATACGAGCAGTACTTC. Its protein is CSARDMGHSAYEQYF. The V gene is TRBV20-1, the J gene TRBJ2-7; D might be TRBD1 (6 bases). V lost 0 bases, J lost 4 bases, and 16 bases lay in between. This CDR3 has 15 residues. The germline V gene has CDR1 DFQATT and CDR2 SNEGSKA (reference sequence).

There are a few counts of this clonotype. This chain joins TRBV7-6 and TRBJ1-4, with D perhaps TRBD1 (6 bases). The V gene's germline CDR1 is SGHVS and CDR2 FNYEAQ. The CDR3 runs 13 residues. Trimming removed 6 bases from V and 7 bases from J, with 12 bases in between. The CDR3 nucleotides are TGTGCCAGCAGGCCCGGAGGGGGTGAAAAACTGTTTTTT. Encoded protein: CASRPGGGEKLFF.

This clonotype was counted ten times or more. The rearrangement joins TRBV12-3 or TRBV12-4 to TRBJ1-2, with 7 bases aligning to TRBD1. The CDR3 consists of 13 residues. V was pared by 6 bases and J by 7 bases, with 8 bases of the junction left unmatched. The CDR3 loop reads CASRRTGAGGYTF. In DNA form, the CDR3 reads TGTGCCAGCAGACGGACAGGAGCAGGTGGCTACACCTTC.

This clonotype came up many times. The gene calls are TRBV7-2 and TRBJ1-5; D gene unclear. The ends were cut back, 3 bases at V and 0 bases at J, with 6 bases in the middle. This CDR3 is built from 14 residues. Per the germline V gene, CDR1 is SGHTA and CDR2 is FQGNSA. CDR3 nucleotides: TGTGCCAGCAGCTTGGAGTATAGCAATCAGCCCCAGCATTTT. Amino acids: CASSLEYSNQPQHF. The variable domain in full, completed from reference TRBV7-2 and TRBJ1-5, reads GAGVSQSPSNKVTEKGKDVELRCDPISGHTALYWYRQSLGQGLEFLIYFQGNSAPDKSGLPSDRFSAERTGGSVSTLTIQRTQQEDSAVYLCASSLEYSNQPQHFGDGTRLSIL.

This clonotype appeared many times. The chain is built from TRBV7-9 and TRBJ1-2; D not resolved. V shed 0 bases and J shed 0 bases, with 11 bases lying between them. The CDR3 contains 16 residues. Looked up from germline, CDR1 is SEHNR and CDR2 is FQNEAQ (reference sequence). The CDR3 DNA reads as TGTGCCAGCAGCTTAGCCGGTCAGCAAACTAACTATGGCTACACCTTC. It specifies CASSLAGQQTNYGYTF. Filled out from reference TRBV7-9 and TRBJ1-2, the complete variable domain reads DTGVSQNPRHKITKRGQNVTFRCDPISEHNRLYWYRQTLGQGPEFLTYFQNEAQLEKSRLLSDRFSAERPKGSFSTLEIQRTEQGDSAMYLCASSLAGQQTNYGYTFGSGTRLTVV.

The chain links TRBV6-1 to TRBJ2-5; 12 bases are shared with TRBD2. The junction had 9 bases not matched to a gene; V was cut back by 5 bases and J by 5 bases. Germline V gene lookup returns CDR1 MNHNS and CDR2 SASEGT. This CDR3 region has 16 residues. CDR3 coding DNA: TGTGCCAGCAGTCAGACTCTAGCGGGAGGGAGGGAGACCCAGTACTTC. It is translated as CASSQTLAGGRETQYF.

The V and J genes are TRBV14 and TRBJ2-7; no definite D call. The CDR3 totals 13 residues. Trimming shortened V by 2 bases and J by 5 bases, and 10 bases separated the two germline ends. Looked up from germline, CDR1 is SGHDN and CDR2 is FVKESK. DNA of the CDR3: TGTGCCAGCAGCCAATCCAAAGGGAACGAGCAGTACTTC. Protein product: CASSQSKGNEQYF.

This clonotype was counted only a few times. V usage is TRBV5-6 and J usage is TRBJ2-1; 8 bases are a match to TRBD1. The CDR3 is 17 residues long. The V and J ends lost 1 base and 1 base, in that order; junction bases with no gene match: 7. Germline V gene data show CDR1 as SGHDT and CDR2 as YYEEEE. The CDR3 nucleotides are TGTGCCAGCAGCTTGAATGGCCGGACAGGGTCCTACAATGAGCAGTTCTTC. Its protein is CASSLNGRTGSYNEQFF.

The CDR3 coding sequence is TGTGCCAGCAGCCTGGGGACAGGCTCTGTGGCTTTCTTT. This sequence encodes CASSLGTGSVAFF. This rearrangement joins TRBV11-3 to TRBJ1-1, with TRBD1 matching over 8 bases. The length of the CDR3 is 13 residues. Germline loops: CDR1 SGHNT, CDR2 YENEEA. Unmatched junction bases numbered 10, after V lost 5 bases and J lost 11 bases.

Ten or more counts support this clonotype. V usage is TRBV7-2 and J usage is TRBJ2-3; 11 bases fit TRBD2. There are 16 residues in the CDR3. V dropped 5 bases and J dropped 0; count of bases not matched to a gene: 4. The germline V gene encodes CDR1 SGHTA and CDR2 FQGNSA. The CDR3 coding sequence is TGTGCCAGCAGCCCCACTAGCGGGGGTAGCACAGATACGCAGTATTTT. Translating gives CASSPTSGGSTDTQYF.

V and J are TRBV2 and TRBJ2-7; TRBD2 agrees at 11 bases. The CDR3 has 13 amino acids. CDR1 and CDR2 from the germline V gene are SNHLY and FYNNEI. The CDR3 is CGSTSGTIYEQYF. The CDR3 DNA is TGTGGCTCGACTAGCGGGACAATCTACGAGCAGTACTTC. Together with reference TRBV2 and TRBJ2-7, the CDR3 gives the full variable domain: EPEVTQTPSHQVTQMGQEVILRCVPISNHLYFYWYRQILGQKVEFLVSFYNNEISEKSEIFDDQFSVERPDGSNFTLKIRSTKLEDSAMYFCGSTSGTIYEQYFGPGTRLTVT.

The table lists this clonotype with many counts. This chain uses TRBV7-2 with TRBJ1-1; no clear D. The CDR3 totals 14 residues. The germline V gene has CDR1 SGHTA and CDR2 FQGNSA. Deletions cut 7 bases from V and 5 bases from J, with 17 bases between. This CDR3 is CASNVMGFTTEAFF. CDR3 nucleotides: TGTGCCAGCAATGTTATGGGGTTTACGACTGAAGCTTTCTTT.

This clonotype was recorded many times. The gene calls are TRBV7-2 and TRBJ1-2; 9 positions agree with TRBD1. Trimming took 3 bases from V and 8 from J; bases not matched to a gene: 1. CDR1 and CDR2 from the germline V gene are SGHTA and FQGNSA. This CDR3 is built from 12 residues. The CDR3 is CASSLTGGGYTF. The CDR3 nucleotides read TGTGCCAGCAGCTTGACAGGGGGAGGCTACACCTTC. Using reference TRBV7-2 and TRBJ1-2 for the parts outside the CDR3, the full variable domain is GAGVSQSPSNKVTEKGKDVELRCDPISGHTALYWYRQSLGQGLEFLIYFQGNSAPDKSGLPSDRFSAERTGGSVSTLTIQRTQQEDSAVYLCASSLTGGGYTFGSGTRLTVV.

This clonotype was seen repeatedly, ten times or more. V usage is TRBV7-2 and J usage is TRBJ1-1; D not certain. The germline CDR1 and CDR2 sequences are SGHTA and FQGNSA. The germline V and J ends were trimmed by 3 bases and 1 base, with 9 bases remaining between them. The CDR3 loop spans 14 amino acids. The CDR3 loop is CASSFREPNTEAFF. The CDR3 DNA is TGTGCCAGCAGCTTCAGAGAACCGAACACTGAAGCTTTCTTT.

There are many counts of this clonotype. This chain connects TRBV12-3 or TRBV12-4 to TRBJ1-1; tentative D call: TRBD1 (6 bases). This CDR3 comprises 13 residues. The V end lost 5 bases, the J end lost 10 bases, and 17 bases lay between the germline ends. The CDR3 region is CASSLQGRVGAFF. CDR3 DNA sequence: TGTGCCAGCAGTCTACAGGGTAGGGTAGGAGCTTTCTTT.

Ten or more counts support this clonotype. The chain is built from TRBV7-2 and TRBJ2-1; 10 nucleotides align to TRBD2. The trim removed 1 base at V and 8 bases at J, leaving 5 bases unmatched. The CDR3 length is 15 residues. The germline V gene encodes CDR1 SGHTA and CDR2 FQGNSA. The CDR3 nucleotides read TGTGCCAGCAGCTTAGAGGCTAGCGGGGGCTATGAGCAGTTCTTC. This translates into CASSLEASGGYEQFF.

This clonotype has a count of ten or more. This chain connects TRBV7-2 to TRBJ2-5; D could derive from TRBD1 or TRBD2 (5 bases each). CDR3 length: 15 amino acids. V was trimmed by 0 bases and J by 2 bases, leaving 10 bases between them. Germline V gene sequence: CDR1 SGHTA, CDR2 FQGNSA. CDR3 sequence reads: CASSLARGTQETQYF. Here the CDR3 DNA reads TGTGCCAGCAGCTTAGCGAGGGGAACTCAAGAGACCCAGTACTTC.

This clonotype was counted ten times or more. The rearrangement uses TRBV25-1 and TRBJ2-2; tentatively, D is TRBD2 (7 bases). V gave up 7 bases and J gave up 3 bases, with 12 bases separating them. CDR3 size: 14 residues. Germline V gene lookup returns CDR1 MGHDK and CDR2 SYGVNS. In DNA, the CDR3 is TGTGCCAGCACGGCGGGGGCATACACCGGGGAGCTGTTTTTT. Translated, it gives CASTAGAYTGELFF.

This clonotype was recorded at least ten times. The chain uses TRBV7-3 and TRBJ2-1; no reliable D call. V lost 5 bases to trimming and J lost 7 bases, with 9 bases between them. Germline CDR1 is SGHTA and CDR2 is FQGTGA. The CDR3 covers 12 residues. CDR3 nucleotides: TGTGCCAGCAGCACCGACGGAAATGAGCAGTTCTTC. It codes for CASSTDGNEQFF.

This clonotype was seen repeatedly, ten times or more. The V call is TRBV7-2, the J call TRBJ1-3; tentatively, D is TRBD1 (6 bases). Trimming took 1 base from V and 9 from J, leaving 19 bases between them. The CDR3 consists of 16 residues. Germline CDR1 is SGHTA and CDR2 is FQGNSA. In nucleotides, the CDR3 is TGTGCCAGCAGCTTAGGGATGGGGGCGACGGTCAGCACCATATATTTT. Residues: CASSLGMGATVSTIYF.

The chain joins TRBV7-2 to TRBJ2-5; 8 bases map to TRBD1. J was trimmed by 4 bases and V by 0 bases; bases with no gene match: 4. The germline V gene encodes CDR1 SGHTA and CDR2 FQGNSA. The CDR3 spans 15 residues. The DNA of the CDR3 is TGTGCCAGCAGCTTAGCGCGACAGGGGATAGAGACCCAGTACTTC. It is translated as CASSLARQGIETQYF.

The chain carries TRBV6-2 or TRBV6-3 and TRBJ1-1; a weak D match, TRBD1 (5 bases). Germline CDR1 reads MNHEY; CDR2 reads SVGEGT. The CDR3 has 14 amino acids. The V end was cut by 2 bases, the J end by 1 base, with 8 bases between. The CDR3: CASSYIGENTEAFF. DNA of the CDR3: TGTGCCAGCAGTTACATAGGGGAGAACACTGAAGCTTTCTTT.

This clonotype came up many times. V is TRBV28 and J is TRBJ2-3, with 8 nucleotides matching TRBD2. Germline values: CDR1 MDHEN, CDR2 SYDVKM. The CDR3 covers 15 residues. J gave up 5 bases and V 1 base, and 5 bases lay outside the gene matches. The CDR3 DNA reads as TGTGCCAGCAGTTTATTTAGCGGGATGGGAGATACGCAGTATTTT. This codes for CASSLFSGMGDTQYF.

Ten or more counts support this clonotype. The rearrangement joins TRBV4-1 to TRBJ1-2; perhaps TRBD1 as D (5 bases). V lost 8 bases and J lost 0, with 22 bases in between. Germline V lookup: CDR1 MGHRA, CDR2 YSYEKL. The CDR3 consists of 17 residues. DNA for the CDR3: TGCGCCAGCTCCCCCGGGACCCTTAGCCCAGCTAACTATGGCTACACCTTC. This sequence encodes CASSPGTLSPANYGYTF.